Listed below are T cell receptor beta chains from one sample, sequenced in a study of identical twins. TCRdb reprocessed the 5' RACE reads with MiXCR, giving one entry per CDR3 protein. The sample contains 420,000 or so distinct CDR3 sequences, 15% to 20% of which appear only once. Material: naive T cells sorted from blood. Receptor source: a man aged 50-59 years in good health. Each CDR3 is given with its conserved first and last residue. The D gene is left open where the match is weak. Not every row has a clone size; where given, it reads once, few, many or a size class.

v_gene	j_gene	d_gene	abundance	CDR3aa	CDR3nt
TRBV5-1	TRBJ1-5	TRBD1	NA	CASSSSGQGNQPQHF	TGCGCCAGCAGCTCGTCGGGACAGGGAAATCAGCCCCAGCATTTT
TRBV20-1	TRBJ2-3	NA	many	CSARGGGLNTDTQYF	TGCAGTGCTAGAGGCGGGGGCCTTAACACAGATACGCAGTATTTT
TRBV4-1	TRBJ1-5	TRBD1	NA	CASSQDTGTVISNQPQHF	TGCGCCAGCAGCCAAGATACGGGGACAGTAATTAGCAATCAGCCCCAGCATTTT
TRBV5-1	TRBJ2-1	NA	NA	CASSLYGTLEQFF	TGCGCCAGCAGCTTGTACGGGACATTGGAGCAGTTCTTC
TRBV12-3/TRBV12-4	TRBJ2-7	TRBD1	many	CASSLMGQGPYEQYF	TGTGCCAGCAGTTTAATGGGACAGGGTCCTTACGAGCAGTACTTC
TRBV13	TRBJ1-2	NA	NA	CASSLGRQVEGALF	TGTGCCAGCAGCTTAGGTAGACAGGTTGAAGGAGCCCTCTTC
TRBV7-8	TRBJ1-5	NA	many	CASSSGLLNQPQHF	TGTGCCAGCAGCTCGGGACTCCTGAATCAGCCCCAGCATTTT
TRBV7-9	TRBJ2-3	TRBD2	few	CASMPRTSGGTDTQYF	TGTGCCAGCATGCCGCGGACTAGCGGGGGCACAGATACGCAGTATTTT
TRBV28	TRBJ1-2	NA	many	CATVNGYYGYTF	TGTGCCACCGTAAATGGGTACTATGGCTACACCTTC
TRBV6-5	TRBJ2-2	TRBD2	NA	CASSWTSAGTGELFF	TGTGCCAGCAGTTGGACTAGCGCTGGGACTGGGGAGCTGTTTTTT